What follows describes a single TCR beta chain. Data came from immunoSEQ multiplex PCR; TCRdb stores just in-frame clones and leaves some out. The sample yields about 15,000 clones, 66% seen once. The sample comes from a study of neoadjuvant anti-PD-1 for oral cavity cancer. Blood cells were analyzed directly, without culture or expansion. The CDR3 loop spans 19 amino acids. Germline V gives CDR1 LNHDA, CDR2 SQIVND (reference sequence). The trim removed 4 bases at V and 1 base at J, leaving 18 bases unmatched. The clonotype comes from a person between 40 and 85 years old with oral cavity squamous cell carcinoma. The sample was PBMCs, taken before nivolumab (anti-PD-1) treatment. The gene calls are TRBV19 and TRBJ2-7; 8 bases align to TRBD2. Written as DNA, the CDR3 is TGTGCCAGTAGTAATTTTTTTCGGGCAGGGACTAGGAGATCCTACGAGCAGTACTTC. It encodes CASSNFFRAGTRRSYEQYF.